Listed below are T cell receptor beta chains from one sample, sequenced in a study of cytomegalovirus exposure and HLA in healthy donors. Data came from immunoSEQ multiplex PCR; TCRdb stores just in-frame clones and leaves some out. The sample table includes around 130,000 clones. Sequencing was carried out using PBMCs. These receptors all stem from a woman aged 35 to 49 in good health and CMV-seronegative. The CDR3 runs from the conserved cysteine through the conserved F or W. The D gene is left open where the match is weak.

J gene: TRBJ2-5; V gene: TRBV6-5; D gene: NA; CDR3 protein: CASGRGLETQYF; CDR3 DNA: TGTGCCAGCGGAAGGGGCTTAGAGACCCAGTACTTC
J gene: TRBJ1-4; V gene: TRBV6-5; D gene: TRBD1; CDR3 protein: CASSPGQGSNEKLFF; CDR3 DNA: TGTGCCAGCAGCCCTGGACAGGGGAGTAATGAAAAACTGTTTTTT
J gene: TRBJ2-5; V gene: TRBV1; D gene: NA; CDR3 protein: CTRRTSETQYF; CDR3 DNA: TGCACCAGAAGGACATCAGAGACCCAGTACTTC
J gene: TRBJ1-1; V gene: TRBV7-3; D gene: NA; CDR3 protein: CASSLSAGANTEAFF; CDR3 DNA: TGTGCCAGCAGCTTAAGCGCAGGGGCCAACACTGAAGCTTTCTTT
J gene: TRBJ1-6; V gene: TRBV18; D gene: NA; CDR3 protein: CASSQGGRSSPLHF; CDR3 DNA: TGTGCCAGCTCACAGGGGGGGCGGTCTTCACCCCTCCACTTT
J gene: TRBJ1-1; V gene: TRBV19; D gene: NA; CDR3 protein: CASRQRNTEAFF; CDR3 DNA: TGTGCCAGCCGTCAGCGGAACACTGAAGCTTTCTTT
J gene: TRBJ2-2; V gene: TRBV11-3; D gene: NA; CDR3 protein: CASSINRGGGELFF; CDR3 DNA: TGTGCCAGCAGTATCAACAGGGGGGGCGGGGAGCTGTTTTTT
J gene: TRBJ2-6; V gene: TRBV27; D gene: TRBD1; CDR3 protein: CASSVADRGSSGANVLTF; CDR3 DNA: TGTGCCAGCAGCGTAGCTGACAGGGGAAGCTCTGGGGCCAACGTCCTGACTTTC
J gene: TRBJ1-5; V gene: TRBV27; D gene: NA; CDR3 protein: CASSLYGTEKGNQPQHF; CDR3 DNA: TGTGCCAGCAGTTTATACGGGACTGAGAAGGGCAATCAGCCCCAGCATTTT
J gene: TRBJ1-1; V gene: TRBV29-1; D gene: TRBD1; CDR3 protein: CSVDWRGPRTEAFF; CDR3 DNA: TGCAGCGTTGACTGGAGGGGGCCGCGCACTGAAGCTTTCTTT
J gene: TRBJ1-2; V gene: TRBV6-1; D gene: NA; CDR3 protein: CASPRTDNYGYTF; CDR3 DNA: TGTGCCAGCCCCCGGACAGATAACTATGGCTACACCTTC
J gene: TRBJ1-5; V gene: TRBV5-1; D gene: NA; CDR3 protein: CASSLAYGQGIGQPQHF; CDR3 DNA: TGCGCCAGCAGCTTGGCTTACGGCCAGGGAATTGGTCAGCCCCAGCATTTT
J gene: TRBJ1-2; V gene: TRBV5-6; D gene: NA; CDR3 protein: CASSRAGRGDYGYTF; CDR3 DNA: TGTGCCAGCAGCCGGGCGGGCAGGGGAGACTATGGCTACACCTTC
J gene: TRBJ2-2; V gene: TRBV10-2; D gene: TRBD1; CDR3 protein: CASSVQGQGAGGELFF; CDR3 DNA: TGCGCCAGCAGTGTCCAGGGACAGGGGGCCGGCGGGGAGCTGTTTTTT
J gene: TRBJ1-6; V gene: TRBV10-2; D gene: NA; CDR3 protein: CASSGEQDSPLHF; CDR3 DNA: TGCGCCAGCAGTGGGGAACAGGATTCACCCCTCCACTTT
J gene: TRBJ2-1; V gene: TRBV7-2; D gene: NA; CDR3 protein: CASSPDLSTYEFF; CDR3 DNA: TGTGCCAGCAGCCCCGACTTATCGACCTACGAGTTCTTC
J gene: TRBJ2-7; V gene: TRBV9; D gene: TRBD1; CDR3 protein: CASSVTRDRGVEQYF; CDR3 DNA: TGTGCCAGCAGCGTGACCCGGGACAGGGGGGTCGAGCAGTACTTC
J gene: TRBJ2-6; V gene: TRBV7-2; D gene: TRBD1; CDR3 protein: CASRQGSGANVLTF; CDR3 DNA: TGTGCCAGCCGACAGGGATCTGGGGCCAACGTCCTGACTTTC
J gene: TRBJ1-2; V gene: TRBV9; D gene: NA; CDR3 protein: CASNPAGGLLNYGYTF; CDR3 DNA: TGTGCCAGCAACCCCGCCGGGGGACTGCTTAACTATGGCTACACCTTC
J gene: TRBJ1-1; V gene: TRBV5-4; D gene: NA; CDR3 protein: CASRAYLAMNTEAFF; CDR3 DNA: TGTGCCAGCAGGGCGTACCTAGCGATGAACACTGAAGCTTTCTTT